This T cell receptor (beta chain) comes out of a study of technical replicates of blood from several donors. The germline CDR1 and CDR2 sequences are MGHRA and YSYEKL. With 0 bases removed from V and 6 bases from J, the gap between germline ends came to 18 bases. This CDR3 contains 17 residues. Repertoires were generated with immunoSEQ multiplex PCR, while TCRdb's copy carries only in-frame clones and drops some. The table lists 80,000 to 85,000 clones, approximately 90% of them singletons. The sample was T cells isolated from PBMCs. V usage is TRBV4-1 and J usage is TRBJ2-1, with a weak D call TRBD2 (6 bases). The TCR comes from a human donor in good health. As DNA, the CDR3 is TGCGCCAGCAGCCAAGATGAGGGCGGGATGAGGTTCAATGAGCAGTTCTTC. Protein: CASSQDEGGMRFNEQFF.